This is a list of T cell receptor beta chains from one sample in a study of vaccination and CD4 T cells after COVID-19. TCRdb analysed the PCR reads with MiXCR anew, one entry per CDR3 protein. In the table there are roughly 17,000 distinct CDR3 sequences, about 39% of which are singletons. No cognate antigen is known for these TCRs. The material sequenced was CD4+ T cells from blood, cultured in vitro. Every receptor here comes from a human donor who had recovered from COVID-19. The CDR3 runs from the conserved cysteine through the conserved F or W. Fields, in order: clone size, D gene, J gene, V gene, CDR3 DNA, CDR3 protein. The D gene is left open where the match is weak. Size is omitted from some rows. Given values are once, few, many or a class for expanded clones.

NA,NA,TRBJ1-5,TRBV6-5,TGTGCCAGCAGTTATAACAGGGTCGGTCAGCCCCAGCATTTT,CASSYNRVGQPQHF
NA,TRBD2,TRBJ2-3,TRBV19,TGTGCCAGTAGTGCTCGGACTAGCGGAGTGGGGACAGATACGCAGTATTTT,CASSARTSGVGTDTQYF
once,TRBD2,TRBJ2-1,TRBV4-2,TGTGCCAGCAGCCTCGAAGGACTAGCGGGAAACAATGAGCAGTTCTTC,CASSLEGLAGNNEQFF
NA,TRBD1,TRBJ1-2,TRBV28,TGTGCCAGCAGTTACCTACCAGGGGGCAACGGCTATGGCTACACCTTC,CASSYLPGGNGYGYTF
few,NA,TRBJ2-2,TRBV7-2,TGTGCCAGCTTACGGACGGCGAACACCGGGGAGCTGTTTTTT,CASLRTANTGELFF
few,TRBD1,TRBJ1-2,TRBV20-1,TGCAGTGCCGCCGGGACAGCGAAACCGGATGGCTACACCTTC,CSAAGTAKPDGYTF
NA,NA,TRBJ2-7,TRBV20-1,TGCAGTGCTAGTTTGCTGGTCCCCTACTACGAGCAGTACTTC,CSASLLVPYYEQYF
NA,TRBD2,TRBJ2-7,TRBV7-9,TGTGCCAGCGGGACTAGCGGGAGGGCGTTGTTGTACGAGCAGTACTTC,CASGTSGRALLYEQYF
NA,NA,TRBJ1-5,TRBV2,TGTGCCACCGGCGGGGATAGCAATCAGCCCCAGCATTTT,CATGGDSNQPQHF
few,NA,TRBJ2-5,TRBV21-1,TGTGCCAGCAGCAATTGCGGGAGCTGCCAAGAGACCCAGTACTTC,CASSNCGSCQETQYF
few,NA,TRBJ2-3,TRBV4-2,TGTGCCAGCAGCCCCATAGCAGATACGCAGTATTTT,CASSPIADTQYF
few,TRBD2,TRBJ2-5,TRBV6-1,TGTGCCAGCAGCACTAGCGGGAGTCGGAAGACCCAGTACTTC,CASSTSGSRKTQYF